What follows are 8 T cell receptor beta chains derived from one specimen sequenced in a study of identical twins (TCRdb year 2016). Libraries were built with 5' RACE. Instrument on record: Illumina HiSeq 2000. Using fastp at Q25 and MiXCR, TCRdb reprocessed the public reads and kept productive beta chains. When rows share a CDR3 protein, they turn into one entry using the most common DNA and genes. The sample profile shows around 960,000 distinct CDR3 sequences; approximately 13% of them were found once. Jointly, the top ten make up around 1.5% of the sample. The same data also went into a second study, on yellow fever vaccine responses in identical twins.

Sequencing was done on a sample of PBMCs. Receptors originate from a woman younger than 35 in good health.

The chain joins TRBV28 to TRBJ2-7; a possible D gene is TRBD2 (6 bases). V was pared by 2 bases and J by 4 bases, with 18 bases between. Germline values: CDR1 MDHEN, CDR2 SYDVKM. This CDR3 spans 16 amino acids. This CDR3 is CASSLERAPPSYEQYF. CDR3 coding DNA: TGTGCCAGCAGTTTAGAGCGGGCTCCCCCTAGTTACGAGCAGTACTTC. The variable domain in full, with the rest retrieved from reference TRBV28 and TRBJ2-7, is DVKVTQSSRYLVKRTGEKVFLECVQDMDHENMFWYRQDPGLGLRLIYFSYDVKMKEKGDIPEGYSVSREKKERFSLILESASTNQTSMYLCASSLERAPPSYEQYFGPGTRLTVT.

This clonotype was counted a few times. The chain links TRBV28 to TRBJ1-1, with D uncertain. Trimming stripped 1 base from V and 0 bases from J, with 9 bases between. The CDR3 contains 15 residues. Per germline, CDR1 MDHEN and CDR2 SYDVKM. The DNA of the CDR3 is TGTGCCAGCAGTTTATTACAGCTCATGAACACTGAAGCTTTCTTT. Residues: CASSLLQLMNTEAFF.

This clonotype has just a few counts. J is TRBJ1-6 and V is TRBV5-1, with 8 positions matching TRBD1. The V gene end was trimmed by 0 bases and the J gene end by 5 bases; junction bases not matched to a gene: 4. Germline V gene lookup returns CDR1 SGHRS and CDR2 YFSETQ. The CDR3 sequence is 16 residues long. The CDR3 reads CASSLAQGADNSPLHF. The DNA for the CDR3 is TGCGCCAGCAGCTTGGCCCAGGGGGCGGATAATTCACCCCTCCACTTT.

This clonotype was seen at least ten times. This sequence joins TRBV7-7 and TRBJ1-2; a weak D match, TRBD1 (5 bases). The CDR3 has 15 residues. The V and J ends lost 2 bases and 8 bases respectively, with 18 bases between them. The V gene's germline CDR1 is SSHAT and CDR2 FNYEAQ (reference sequence). CDR3 in amino acids: CASSLWDHYRRGYTF. As DNA, the CDR3 is TGTGCCAGCAGCTTATGGGACCATTACCGGCGAGGCTACACCTTC.

Worth noting for this clonotype: One end of the junction varies from germline; a read error may be responsible. The chain recombines TRBV24-1 with TRBJ2-1, with 7 positions matching TRBD1. CDR1 and CDR2 (germline): KGHDR, SFDVKD. This CDR3 contains 15 residues. The CDR3 coding sequence is TGTGCCACCAGTGATTTAGGGGGCTCCTACAATGGGCAGTTCTTC. Translated: CATSDLGGSYNGQFF.

CDR3 region: CASSNWASGELFF. The CDR3 region has the DNA TGTGCCAGCAGCAACTGGGCCAGCGGGGAGCTGTTTTTT. The rearrangement uses TRBV2 and TRBJ2-2; D unclear. Germline assignment: CDR1 SNHLY and CDR2 FYNNEI. V was trimmed by 6 bases and J by 7 bases, leaving 12 bases between them. This CDR3 has 13 amino acids.

This clonotype was seen ten or more times. The J gene is TRBJ1-1, the V gene TRBV12-3 or TRBV12-4; D is uncertain. The V and J ends lost 4 bases and 5 bases respectively, with 17 bases between them. This CDR3 is 15 amino acids long. In DNA, the CDR3 is TGTGCCAGCAGTTGGTCCCTCCGGGATGGGACTGAAGCTTTCTTT. Residues: CASSWSLRDGTEAFF.

This clonotype was seen many times. This sequence joins TRBV7-9 and TRBJ2-1; D is possibly TRBD2 (5 bases). Germline V gene lookup returns CDR1 SEHNR and CDR2 FQNEAQ (reference sequence). The CDR3 runs 14 residues. V was pared by 7 bases and J by 3 bases, with 13 bases between. The CDR3 reads CASNQAEFYNEQFF. CDR3 nucleotides: TGTGCCAGCAACCAAGCGGAATTCTACAATGAGCAGTTCTTC.